These 28 T cell receptor beta chains originate from one sample sequenced in a study of shared clonotypes between healthy human individuals. Generated by immunoSEQ multiplex PCR, the TCRdb table keeps only in-frame clones and is missing some. The sample shows about 2.3 million clones, about 90% of them seen only once. The specimen was naive CD4+ T cells from PBMCs. Noted subset: CD45RA+ positively selected. These receptors originate from a man between 18 and 35 years old in good health. Some clones in this sample may be carry-over from other donors' samples.

V gene TRBV10-3 combines with J gene TRBJ2-2; 7 bases agree with TRBD1. CDR3 length: 16 residues. Looked up from germline, CDR1 is ENHRY and CDR2 is SYGVKD. The J segment lost 0 bases and the V segment lost 10 bases, leaving 11 bases of the junction unmatched. CDR3 bases: TGTGCCACCAAACCGAGTGGGACAGCGAACACCGGGGAGCTGTTTTTT. Translation: CATKPSGTANTGELFF.

V gene TRBV5-1 combines with J gene TRBJ2-2; 11 nucleotides line up with TRBD2. The CDR3 has 18 amino acids. Unmatched junction bases numbered 9, after V lost 2 bases and J lost 3 bases. Germline values: CDR1 SGHRS, CDR2 YFSETQ. For the CDR3, the DNA is TGCGCCAGCAGCTTTTCGTCTAGCGGGAGGAAGGACACCGGGGAGCTGTTTTTT. Encoded protein: CASSFSSSGRKDTGELFF.

V gene TRBV7-2 combines with J gene TRBJ2-1; D might be TRBD2 (7 bases). Trimming took 1 base from V and 4 from J, leaving 14 bases between them. Germline CDR1 SGHTA, CDR2 FQGNSA. This CDR3 has 16 residues. CDR3 in amino acids: CASSLEGDYRYNEQFF. CDR3 DNA sequence: TGTGCCAGCAGCTTAGAGGGGGACTACAGATACAATGAGCAGTTCTTC.

The rearrangement joins TRBV30 to TRBJ1-6; weak D call: TRBD1 (6 bases). CDR1 and CDR2 from the germline V gene are GTSNPN and SVGIG (reference sequence). V dropped 5 bases and J dropped 0 bases, with 17 bases sitting between them. The CDR3 has 17 amino acids. The CDR3 here is CAWARDTRSSYNSPLHF. CDR3 nucleotides: TGTGCCTGGGCTCGGGACACTAGGAGCTCCTATAATTCACCCCTCCACTTT.

The chain recombines TRBV4-1 with TRBJ1-3; D is possibly TRBD1 (5 bases). The germline V gene has CDR1 MGHRA and CDR2 YSYEKL. The CDR3 is 21 amino acids. Trimming took 1 base from V and 0 from J, leaving 25 bases between them. CDR3 sequence (DNA): TGCGCCAGCAGCCAAGCGGAGGGGCCGGGAGGGAGAGTTGGCTCTGGAAACACCATATATTTT. Protein product: CASSQAEGPGGRVGSGNTIYF.

The V gene is TRBV5-1, the J gene TRBJ2-3; 11 nucleotides align to TRBD2. The V gene end was trimmed by 0 bases and the J gene end by 2 bases; junction bases not matched to a gene: 5. Germline V gene data show CDR1 as SGHRS and CDR2 as YFSETQ. This CDR3 is built from 17 residues. CDR3 in amino acids: CASSLAPTSGNTDTQYF. CDR3 bases: TGCGCCAGCAGCTTGGCCCCGACTAGCGGGAACACAGATACGCAGTATTTT.

The rearrangement uses TRBV20-1 and TRBJ2-1; D is ambiguous. The CDR3 contains 11 residues. The V and J ends lost 7 bases and 5 bases respectively, with 9 bases between them. Per germline, CDR1 DFQATT and CDR2 SNEGSKA (reference sequence). Here the CDR3 reads CSGAWNNEQFF. The CDR3 coding sequence is TGCAGTGGGGCGTGGAACAATGAGCAGTTCTTC.

The V gene is TRBV27, the J gene TRBJ1-2; 11 bases align to TRBD1. J was trimmed by 6 bases and V by 1 base; bases with no gene match: 7. The CDR3 extends over 16 amino acids. Germline V gene sequence: CDR1 MNHEY, CDR2 SMNVEV (reference sequence). The CDR3 DNA sequence: TGTGCCAGCAGTTTATTCGGGGACAGGGGGTGGGATGGCTACACCTTC. It codes for CASSLFGDRGWDGYTF.

This clone was observed once. CDR3 in DNA: TGCGCCAGCAGCCAACGGGAGGAGTTCTACGAGCAGTACTTC. It translates to CASSQREEFYEQYF. The chain combines TRBV4-1 with TRBJ2-7; 7 bases are a match to TRBD2. Germline-derived CDR1 and CDR2 are MGHRA and YSYEKL. The CDR3 runs to 14 residues. The V segment lost 2 bases and the J segment 3 bases; nucleotides outside the gene matches: 4.

The genes are TRBV9 and TRBJ2-2; TRBD1 is a possible D gene (8 bases). Germline V lookup: CDR1 SGDLS, CDR2 YYNGEE. The CDR3 is 16 amino acids. The V and J ends lost 3 bases and 6 bases respectively, with 18 bases between them. The CDR3 DNA is TGTGCCAGCAGCGGACAAACAGGGGGAGGGTCCGGGGAGCTGTTTTTT. Translated: CASSGQTGGGSGELFF.

V and J are TRBV14 and TRBJ2-5; 11 bases are a match to TRBD2. This CDR3 is 16 amino acids long. V was pared by 4 bases and J by 5 bases, with 9 bases of the junction left unmatched. Germline V CDR1 and CDR2: SGHDN, FVKESK. This CDR3 reads CASSRPGLAAGETQYF. In DNA, the CDR3 is TGTGCCAGCAGCCGACCGGGACTAGCGGCAGGGGAGACCCAGTACTTC.

This chain links TRBV28 with TRBJ1-3; D is unclear. The CDR3 sequence is 14 residues long. V dropped 8 bases and J dropped 4 bases, with 15 bases sitting between them. CDR1 and CDR2 (germline): MDHEN, SYDVKM. CDR3 amino acids: CASYEGGFGNTIYF. The CDR3 DNA reads as TGTGCCAGCTACGAAGGAGGGTTCGGAAACACCATATATTTT.

The V and J genes are TRBV28 and TRBJ2-2; 10 bases line up with TRBD2. The CDR3 totals 15 residues. Per germline, CDR1 MDHEN and CDR2 SYDVKM. Unmatched junction bases numbered 9, after V lost 6 bases and J lost 8 bases. The CDR3 DNA sequence: TGTGCCAGCAGGTCTAGCGGGAGTTTAAGGGGGGAGCTGTTTTTT. Translation gives CASRSSGSLRGELFF.

The chain combines TRBV7-9 with TRBJ2-5; D is unclear. There are 15 residues in the CDR3. Trimming cost V 5 bases and J 0 bases, with 13 bases left between them. Germline assignment: CDR1 SEHNR and CDR2 FQNEAQ (reference sequence). The CDR3 nucleotides are TGTGCCAGCAGCCAAGAGGCCTTGTACCAAGAGACCCAGTACTTC. Its protein is CASSQEALYQETQYF.

The chain couples TRBV9 to TRBJ2-7, with 11 bases fitting TRBD1. CDR3 length: 15 residues. Losses at the gene ends were 3 bases for V and 8 bases for J; bases not matched to a gene: 10. Germline CDR1 is SGDLS and CDR2 is YYNGEE. CDR3 region: CASSGTGGPLVQQYF. CDR3 nucleotides: TGTGCCAGCAGCGGGACAGGGGGCCCTCTTGTCCAGCAGTACTTC.

The chain has TRBV28 and TRBJ1-1, with TRBD1 matching 7 bases. Germline assignment: CDR1 MDHEN and CDR2 SYDVKM. The CDR3 loop spans 15 amino acids. The V and J ends lost 9 bases and 0 bases, in that order; junction bases with no gene match: 10. CDR3: CASQIPTGLNTEAFF. CDR3 nucleotides: TGTGCCAGTCAAATCCCGACAGGGCTGAACACTGAAGCTTTCTTT. Full variable domain (missing parts from reference TRBV28 and TRBJ1-1): DVKVTQSSRYLVKRTGEKVFLECVQDMDHENMFWYRQDPGLGLRLIYFSYDVKMKEKGDIPEGYSVSREKKERFSLILESASTNQTSMYLCASQIPTGLNTEAFFGQGTRLTVV.

The chain employs TRBV7-2 and TRBJ1-4; 8 bases map to TRBD1. Germline-derived CDR1 and CDR2 are SGHTA and FQGNSA. This CDR3 spans 15 amino acids. The V and J ends lost 5 bases and 2 bases, in that order; junction bases with no gene match: 4. Here the CDR3 DNA reads TGTGCCAGCAGCCGCAGGGGGCCGACTAATGAAAAACTGTTTTTT. It codes for CASSRRGPTNEKLFF. The variable domain in full, completed from reference TRBV7-2 and TRBJ1-4, reads GAGVSQSPSNKVTEKGKDVELRCDPISGHTALYWYRQSLGQGLEFLIYFQGNSAPDKSGLPSDRFSAERTGGSVSTLTIQRTQQEDSAVYLCASSRRGPTNEKLFFGSGTQLSVL.

The chain recombines TRBV7-9 with TRBJ2-1; D is perhaps TRBD1 (6 bases). The V end was cut by 6 bases, the J end by 0 bases, with 12 bases between. CDR1 SEHNR and CDR2 FQNEAQ come from the germline V gene (reference sequence). There are 15 residues in the CDR3. This chain's CDR3 is CASSREGGSYNEQFF. In DNA form, the CDR3 reads TGTGCCAGCAGTCGAGAAGGGGGCTCCTACAATGAGCAGTTCTTC.

The V gene is TRBV30, the J gene TRBJ2-1; D may be TRBD2 (5 bases). This CDR3 contains 12 residues. Germline values: CDR1 GTSNPN, CDR2 SVGIG (reference sequence). The V end lost 2 bases, the J end lost 7 bases, and 9 bases lay between the germline ends. The CDR3 loop is CAWSPQRNEQFF. The CDR3 DNA is TGTGCCTGGAGTCCTCAGCGGAATGAGCAGTTCTTC.

The V gene is TRBV29-1, the J gene TRBJ2-7; 7 nucleotides align to TRBD1. This CDR3 contains 13 residues. Trimming at V came to 6 bases and at J to 3 bases, leaving 8 bases not matched to a gene. The germline CDR1 and CDR2 sequences are SQVTM and ANQGSEA. The CDR3 nucleotides read TGCAGCGTCCAAGGGGGCCGTGGCTACGAGCAGTACTTC. The encoded protein is CSVQGGRGYEQYF.

This chain joins TRBV10-3 and TRBJ2-3; 10 positions match TRBD1. After removal of 0 bases from V and 4 bases from J, the junction contained 1 base not matched to a gene. The V gene's germline CDR1 is ENHRY and CDR2 SYGVKD. The CDR3 is 15 residues long. CDR3 protein: CAISESTGGADTQYF. CDR3 DNA: TGTGCCATCAGTGAGTCGACAGGGGGCGCAGATACGCAGTATTTT.

The V gene is TRBV5-8, the J gene TRBJ1-3; D unresolved. Germline assignment: CDR1 SGHTS and CDR2 YDEGEE. Between the trimmed V and J ends, which lost 5 bases and 0 bases, there was a span of 12 bases. The CDR3 is made up of 15 amino acids. CDR3 DNA: TGTGCCAGCAGTTACGGCTACTTCTCTGGAAACACCATATATTTT. Residues: CASSYGYFSGNTIYF.

In the case of this clone: This sample also contains other DNA sequences that code for the same CDR3. This chain joins TRBV5-1 and TRBJ2-5; D is undetermined. Trimming removed 4 bases from V and 5 bases from J, with 9 bases in between. Per the germline V gene, CDR1 is SGHRS and CDR2 is YFSETQ. This CDR3 has 12 amino acids. CDR3 in amino acids: CASSGPRETQYF. CDR3 bases: TGCGCCAGCAGCGGCCCCCGGGAGACCCAGTACTTC.

This clone was counted once. Other nucleotide sequences from this sample produce the same CDR3. The V gene is TRBV7-9, the J gene TRBJ1-4; the D gene is possibly TRBD1 (5 bases). The CDR3 has 14 amino acids. Germline values: CDR1 SEHNR, CDR2 FQNEAQ (reference sequence). The ends were cut back, 3 bases at V and 4 bases at J, with 9 bases in the middle. This chain's CDR3 is CASSLQGGNEKLFF. Here the CDR3 DNA reads TGTGCCAGCAGCTTGCAGGGCGGTAATGAAAAACTGTTTTTT.

Comments on this clone: The same CDR3 is also encoded by other DNA sequences in this sample. V is TRBV5-1 and J is TRBJ2-5; tentative D call: TRBD2 (5 bases). Germline assignment: CDR1 SGHRS and CDR2 YFSETQ. This CDR3 is built from 14 residues. Trimming removed 2 bases from V and 0 bases from J, with 8 bases in between. This CDR3 is CASSLTGDQETQYF. The DNA of the CDR3 is TGCGCCAGCAGCTTAACCGGGGACCAAGAGACCCAGTACTTC. The entire variable domain, with the rest obtained from reference TRBV5-1 and TRBJ2-5, is as follows: KAGVTQTPRYLIKTRGQQVTLSCSPISGHRSVSWYQQTPGQGLQFLFEYFSETQRNKGNFPGRFSGRQFSNSRSEMNVSTLELGDSALYLCASSLTGDQETQYFGPGTRLLVL.

The V gene is TRBV6-1, the J gene TRBJ2-7; TRBD1 might be the D (6 bases). With 2 bases removed from V and 2 bases from J, the gap between germline ends came to 16 bases. CDR1 MNHNS and CDR2 SASEGT come from the germline V gene. There are 16 residues in the CDR3. The CDR3 reads CASSEWLDRGAYEQYF. The DNA for the CDR3 is TGTGCCAGCAGTGAATGGCTGGACAGAGGGGCCTACGAGCAGTACTTC.

The CDR3 DNA sequence: TGTGCCAGCAGACCCCAGGGAAACGCGAACACTGAAGCTTTCTTT. Translated, it gives CASRPQGNANTEAFF. The chain couples TRBV2 to TRBJ1-1; D possibly corresponds to TRBD1 (5 bases). CDR1 is SNHLY, CDR2 FYNNEI, per germline. The CDR3 is 15 amino acids. Trimming took off 6 bases at V and 1 base at J, with 15 bases between the two ends.

The chain employs TRBV10-3 and TRBJ2-7; TRBD2 agrees at 7 bases. Losses at the gene ends were 8 bases for V and 2 bases for J; bases not matched to a gene: 6. The germline gives CDR1 ENHRY, CDR2 SYGVKD. There are 13 residues in the CDR3. The CDR3 protein is CAIHSGLAYEQYF. In DNA, the CDR3 is TGTGCCATCCACTCCGGACTAGCCTACGAGCAGTACTTC.